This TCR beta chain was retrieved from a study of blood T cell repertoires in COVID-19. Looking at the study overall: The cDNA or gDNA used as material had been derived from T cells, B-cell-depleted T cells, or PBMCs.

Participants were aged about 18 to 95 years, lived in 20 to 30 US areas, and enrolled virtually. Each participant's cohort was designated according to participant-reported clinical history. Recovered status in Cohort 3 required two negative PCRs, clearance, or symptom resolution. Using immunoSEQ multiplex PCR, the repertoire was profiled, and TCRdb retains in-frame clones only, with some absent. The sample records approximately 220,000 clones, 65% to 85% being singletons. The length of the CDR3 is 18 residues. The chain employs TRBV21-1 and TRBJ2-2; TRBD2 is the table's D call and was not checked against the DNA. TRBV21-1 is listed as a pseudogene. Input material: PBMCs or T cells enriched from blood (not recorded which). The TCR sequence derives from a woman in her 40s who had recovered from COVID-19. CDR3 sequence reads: CASSKAQGSGRLTGELFF. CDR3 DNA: TGTGCCAGCAGCAAAGCGCAAGGAAGCGGGAGATTGACCGGGGAGCTGTTTTTT.